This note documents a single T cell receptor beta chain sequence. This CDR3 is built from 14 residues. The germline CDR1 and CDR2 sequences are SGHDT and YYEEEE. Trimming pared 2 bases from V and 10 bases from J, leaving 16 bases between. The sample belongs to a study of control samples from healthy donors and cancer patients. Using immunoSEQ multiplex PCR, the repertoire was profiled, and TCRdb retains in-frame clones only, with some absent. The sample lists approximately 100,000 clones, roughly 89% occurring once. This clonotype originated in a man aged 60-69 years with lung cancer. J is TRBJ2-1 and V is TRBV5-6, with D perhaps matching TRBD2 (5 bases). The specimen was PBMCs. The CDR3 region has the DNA TGTGCCAGCAGCTTACGGGGAACCCTTAGGGAGCAGTTCTTC. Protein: CASSLRGTLREQFF.